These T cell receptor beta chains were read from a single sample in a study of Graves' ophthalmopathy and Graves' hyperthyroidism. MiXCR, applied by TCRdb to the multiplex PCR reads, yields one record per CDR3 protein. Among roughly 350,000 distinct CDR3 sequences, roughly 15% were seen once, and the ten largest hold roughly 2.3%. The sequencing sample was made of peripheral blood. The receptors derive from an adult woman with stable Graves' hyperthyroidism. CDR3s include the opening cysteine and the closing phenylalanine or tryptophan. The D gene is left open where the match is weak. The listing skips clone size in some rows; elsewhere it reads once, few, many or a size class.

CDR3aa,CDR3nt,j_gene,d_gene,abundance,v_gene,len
CASRTTRYRTGDYYGYTF,TGTGCCAGCAGAACGACAAGATACAGGACAGGGGATTACTATGGCTACACCTTC,TRBJ1-2,TRBD1,medium-sized,TRBV6-5,18
CAIRTGTANTEAFF,TGTGCCATCAGGACCGGGACAGCGAACACTGAAGCTTTCTTT,TRBJ1-1,TRBD1,many,TRBV10-3,14
CASSQSGGPYEQYF,TGCGCCAGCAGCCAATCAGGGGGCCCTTACGAGCAGTACTTC,TRBJ2-7,TRBD1,many,TRBV4-1,14
CASRKDRTNTEAFF,TGTGCCAGCAGAAAGGACAGGACGAACACTGAAGCTTTCTTT,TRBJ1-1,TRBD1,many,TRBV25-1,14
CAWSHGGGYEQYF,TGTGCCTGGAGTCACGGGGGAGGCTACGAGCAGTACTTC,TRBJ2-7,NA,many,TRBV30,13
CASSSSPRTQYF,TGTGCCAGCAGTAGCTCCCCAAGAACCCAGTACTTC,TRBJ2-5,NA,NA,TRBV28,12
CASSSGQEDYEQYF,TGCGCCAGCAGCTCGGGACAGGAGGACTACGAGCAGTACTTC,TRBJ2-7,TRBD1,many,TRBV5-1,14
CASSQHPQDKNIQYF,TGTGCCAGCAGCCAGCACCCGCAAGACAAAAACATTCAGTACTTC,TRBJ2-4,NA,few,TRBV28,15
CASSDVGGFYYEQYF,TGTGCCAGCAGTGACGTGGGGGGCTTCTACTACGAGCAGTACTTC,TRBJ2-7,NA,many,TRBV25-1,15
CASSQDAGTSEFYEQYF,TGCGCCAGCAGCCAAGACGCCGGTACTAGCGAATTTTACGAGCAGTACTTC,TRBJ2-7,TRBD2,few,TRBV4-1,17
CATSDWTGGHGYTF,TGTGCCACCAGTGACTGGACAGGGGGCCATGGCTACACCTTC,TRBJ1-2,TRBD1,many,TRBV24-1,14
CASSYPTSAGVGGIYEQYF,TGTGCCAGCAGTTACCCGACTAGCGCCGGAGTTGGCGGGATTTACGAGCAGTACTTC,TRBJ2-7,TRBD2,many,TRBV6-2/TRBV6-3,19
CSARPSSGRTYEQYF,TGCAGTGCTAGGCCTTCTAGCGGGAGAACCTACGAGCAGTACTTC,TRBJ2-7,TRBD2,many,TRBV20-1,15
CASIQTGAEFNYGYTF,TGTGCCAGCATACAGACAGGCGCTGAATTTAACTATGGCTACACCTTC,TRBJ1-2,NA,many,TRBV12-3/TRBV12-4,16
CASSLWTGDSGGYGYTF,TGTGCCAGCAGTTTGTGGACAGGGGACTCGGGGGGCTATGGCTACACCTTC,TRBJ1-2,TRBD1,NA,TRBV6-5,17
CASSDGTGTYEQCF,TGTGCCAGCAGTGACGGGACAGGCACCTACGAGCAGTGCTTC,TRBJ2-7,TRBD1,many,TRBV28,14
CASRQGVGDEQYF,TGTGCCAGCAGGCAGGGGGTCGGGGACGAGCAGTACTTC,TRBJ2-7,TRBD1,many,TRBV12-3/TRBV12-4,13
CASNTGLAGEYEQYF,TGTGCCAGCAATACGGGACTAGCGGGAGAGTACGAGCAGTACTTC,TRBJ2-7,TRBD2,many,TRBV2,15
CASTPGGIAKNIQYF,TGTGCCAGCACCCCGGGGGGAATAGCCAAAAACATTCAGTACTTC,TRBJ2-4,TRBD2,many,TRBV6-1,15
CASSLQGISYEQYF,TGTGCCAGCAGCTTACAGGGTATCTCCTACGAGCAGTACTTC,TRBJ2-7,NA,NA,TRBV7-2,14
CASSGYDEQYF,TGCGCCAGCAGTGGGTATGACGAGCAGTACTTC,TRBJ2-7,NA,many,TRBV10-2,11
CASSLAKGRKNIQYF,TGTGCCAGCAGTTTAGCTAAGGGCAGGAAAAACATTCAGTACTTC,TRBJ2-4,NA,many,TRBV12-3/TRBV12-4,15
CASSMGQGEETQYF,TGCGCCAGCAGCATGGGACAGGGAGAAGAGACCCAGTACTTC,TRBJ2-5,TRBD1,NA,TRBV5-1,14
CASSQDSREGPYEQYF,TGCGCCAGCAGCCAAGATTCGCGGGAGGGGCCCTACGAGCAGTACTTC,TRBJ2-7,TRBD2,NA,TRBV4-1,16
CASRPALSNTEAFF,TGTGCCAGCAGGCCTGCCCTGTCGAACACTGAAGCTTTCTTT,TRBJ1-1,NA,many,TRBV6-5,14
CASSDSSGRGETQYF,TGTGCCAGCAGTGATTCTAGCGGGAGGGGAGAGACCCAGTACTTC,TRBJ2-5,TRBD2,NA,TRBV25-1,15
CASSPTRGGNTIYF,TGTGCCAGCAGCCCGACCAGGGGGGGAAACACCATATATTTT,TRBJ1-3,TRBD1,NA,TRBV7-2,14
CATSRSKPGFSGYEQYF,TGTGCCACCAGCAGATCAAAACCCGGCTTTAGCGGCTACGAGCAGTACTTC,TRBJ2-7,NA,many,TRBV15,17
CASSEIAGGQETQYF,TGTGCCAGCAGTGAAATAGCGGGGGGTCAAGAGACCCAGTACTTC,TRBJ2-5,TRBD2,NA,TRBV6-1,15